This T cell receptor beta chain was recorded in a study of regulatory T cells in long-lasting Graves disease. Across the study: Newly diagnosed Graves' patients had under 3 months of antithyroid drugs.

Broader study findings: Having only a small sample size may have limited accuracy. New patients shared fewer public clonotypes (over 900) than persistent patients did (around 2,700).

The V segment lost 7 bases and the J segment 5 bases; nucleotides outside the gene matches: 4. This CDR3 has 12 residues. Looked up from germline, CDR1 is SNHLY and CDR2 is FYNNEI. Arm-PCR with iRepertoire HTBI primers amplified the CDR3 regions for these TCR beta libraries. MiXCR was run by TCRdb on the multiplex PCR reads, yielding one entry per CDR3 protein. The profile covers 200,000 to 250,000 distinct CDR3 sequences, with about 18% appearing a single time and roughly a fifth taken by the ten largest. Time point: newly diagnosed GD, antithyroid drugs for less than 3 months. PBMCs provided the RNA from which the TCR library was made. An endocrinology department in Xi'an, China, recruited the patients. Turning to this clonotype: Its target is unknown.

The sequence was obtained from a female donor with Graves disease. The material sequenced was peripheral blood mononuclear cells (PBMCs), taken at new diagnosis, from a patient treated with antithyroid drugs. V is TRBV2 and J is TRBJ1-2, with 7 bases aligning to TRBD1. The CDR3 loop reads CASTTRGYGYTF. In DNA, the CDR3 is TGTGCCAGCACTACCAGGGGGTATGGCTACACCTTC.